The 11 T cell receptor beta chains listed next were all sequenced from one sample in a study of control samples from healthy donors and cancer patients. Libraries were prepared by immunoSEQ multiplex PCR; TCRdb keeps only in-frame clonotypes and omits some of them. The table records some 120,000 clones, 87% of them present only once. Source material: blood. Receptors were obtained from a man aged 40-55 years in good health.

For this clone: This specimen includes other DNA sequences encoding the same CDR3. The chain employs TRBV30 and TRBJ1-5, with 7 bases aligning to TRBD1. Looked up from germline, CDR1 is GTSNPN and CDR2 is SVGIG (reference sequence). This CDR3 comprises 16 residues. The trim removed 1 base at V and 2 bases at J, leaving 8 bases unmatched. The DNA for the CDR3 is TGTGCCTGGAGTGGAGGGGGCCGGGGTGGCAATCAGCCCCAGCATTTT. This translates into CAWSGGGRGGNQPQHF. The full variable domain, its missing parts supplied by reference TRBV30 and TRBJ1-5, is SQTIHQWPATLVQPVGSPLSLECTVEGTSNPNLYWYRQAAGRGLQLLFYSVGIGQISSEVPQNLSASRPQDRQFILSSKKLLLSDSGFYLCAWSGGGRGGNQPQHFGDGTRLSIL.

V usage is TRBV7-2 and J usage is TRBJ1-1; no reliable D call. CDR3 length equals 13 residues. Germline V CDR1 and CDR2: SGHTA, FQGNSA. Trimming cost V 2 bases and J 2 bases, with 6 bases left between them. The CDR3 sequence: CASSLQPNTEAFF. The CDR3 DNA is TGTGCCAGCAGCTTACAACCCAACACTGAAGCTTTCTTT.

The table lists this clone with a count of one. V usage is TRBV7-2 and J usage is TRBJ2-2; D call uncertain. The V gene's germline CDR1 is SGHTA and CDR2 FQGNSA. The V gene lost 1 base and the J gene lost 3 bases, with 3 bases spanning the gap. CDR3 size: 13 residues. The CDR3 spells CASSLVDTGELFF. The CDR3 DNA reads TGTGCCAGCAGCTTAGTGGACACCGGGGAGCTGTTTTTT.

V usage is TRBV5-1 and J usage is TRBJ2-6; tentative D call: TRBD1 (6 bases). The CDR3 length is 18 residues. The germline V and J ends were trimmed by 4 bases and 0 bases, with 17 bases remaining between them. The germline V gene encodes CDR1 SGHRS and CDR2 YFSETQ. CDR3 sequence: CASSDPGQTISGANVLTF. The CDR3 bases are TGCGCCAGCAGCGACCCGGGACAAACAATCTCTGGGGCCAACGTCCTGACTTTC. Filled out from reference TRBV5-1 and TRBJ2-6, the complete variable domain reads KAGVTQTPRYLIKTRGQQVTLSCSPISGHRSVSWYQQTPGQGLQFLFEYFSETQRNKGNFPGRFSGRQFSNSRSEMNVSTLELGDSALYLCASSDPGQTISGANVLTFGAGSRLTVL.

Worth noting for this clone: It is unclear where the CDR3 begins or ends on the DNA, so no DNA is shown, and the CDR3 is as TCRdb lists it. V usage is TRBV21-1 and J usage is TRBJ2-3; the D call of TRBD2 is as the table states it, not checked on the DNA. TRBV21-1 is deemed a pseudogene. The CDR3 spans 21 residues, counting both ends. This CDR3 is CASSSPCRASGVAQGTDTQYF.

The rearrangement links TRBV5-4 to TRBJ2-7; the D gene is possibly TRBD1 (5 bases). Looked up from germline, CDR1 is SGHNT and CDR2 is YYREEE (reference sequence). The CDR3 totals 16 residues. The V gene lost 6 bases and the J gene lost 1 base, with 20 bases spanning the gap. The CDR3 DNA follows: TGTGCCAGCAAACACACCACAGGTAGTAGGTCCTACGAGCAGTACTTC. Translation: CASKHTTGSRSYEQYF.

The CDR3 here is CASSPVWGRAGEQYF. CDR3 coding DNA: TGTGCCAGCAGCCCGGTTTGGGGGCGCGCGGGCGAGCAGTACTTC. This chain connects TRBV7-9 to TRBJ2-7; TRBD1 is a possible D gene (6 bases). V was pared by 5 bases and J by 6 bases, with 20 bases between. From germline, CDR1 is SEHNR and CDR2 FQNEAQ (reference sequence). This CDR3 is built from 15 residues.

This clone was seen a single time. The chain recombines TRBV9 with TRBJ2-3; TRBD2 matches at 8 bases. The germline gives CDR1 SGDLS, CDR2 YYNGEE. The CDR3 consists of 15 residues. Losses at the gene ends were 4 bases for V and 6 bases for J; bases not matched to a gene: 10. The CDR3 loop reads CASSSQGTRSDTQYF. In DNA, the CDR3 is TGTGCCAGCAGCTCCCAGGGGACTAGATCGGATACGCAGTATTTT.

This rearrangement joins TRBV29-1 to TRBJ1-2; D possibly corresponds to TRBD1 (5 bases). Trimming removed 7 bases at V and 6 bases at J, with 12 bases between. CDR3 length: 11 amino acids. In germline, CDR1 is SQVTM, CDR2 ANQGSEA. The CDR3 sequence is CSAGTLDGYTF. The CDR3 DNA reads TGCAGCGCCGGGACCCTTGATGGCTACACCTTC. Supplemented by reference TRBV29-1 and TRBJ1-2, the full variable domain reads SAVISQKPSRDICQRGTSLTIQCQVDSQVTMMFWYRQQPGQSLTLIATANQGSEATYESGFVIDKFPISRPNLTFSTLTVSNMSPEDSSIYLCSAGTLDGYTFGSGTRLTVV.

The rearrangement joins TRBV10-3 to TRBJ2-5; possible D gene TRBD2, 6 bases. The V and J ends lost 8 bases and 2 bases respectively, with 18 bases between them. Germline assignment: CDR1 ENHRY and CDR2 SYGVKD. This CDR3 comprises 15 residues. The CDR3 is CAIGRGLRDQETQYF. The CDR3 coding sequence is TGTGCCATCGGGCGGGGATTGCGGGATCAAGAGACCCAGTACTTC.

The CDR3 bases are TGTGCCAGCAGTTTACGGCGACGTCCTGGCTACACCTTC. This codes for CASSLRRRPGYTF. The chain joins TRBV12-3 or TRBV12-4 to TRBJ1-2; D gene unclear. V dropped 2 bases and J dropped 7 bases, with 11 bases sitting between them. The CDR3 is made up of 13 amino acids.